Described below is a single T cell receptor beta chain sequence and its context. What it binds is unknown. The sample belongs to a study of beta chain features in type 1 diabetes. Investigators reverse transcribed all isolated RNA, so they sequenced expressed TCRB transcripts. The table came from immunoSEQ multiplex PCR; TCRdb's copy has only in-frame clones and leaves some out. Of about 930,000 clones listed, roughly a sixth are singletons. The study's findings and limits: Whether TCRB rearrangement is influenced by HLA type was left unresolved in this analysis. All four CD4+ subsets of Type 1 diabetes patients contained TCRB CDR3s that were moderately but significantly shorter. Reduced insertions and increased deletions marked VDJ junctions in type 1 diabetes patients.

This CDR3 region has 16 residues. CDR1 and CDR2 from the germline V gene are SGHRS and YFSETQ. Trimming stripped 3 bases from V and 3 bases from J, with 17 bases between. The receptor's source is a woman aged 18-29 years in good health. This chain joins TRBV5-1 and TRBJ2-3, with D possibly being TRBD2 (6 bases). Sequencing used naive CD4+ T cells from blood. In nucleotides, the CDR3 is TGCGCCAGCAGCTCCGCCCCGGGAGAAGGGACAGATACGCAGTATTTT. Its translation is CASSSAPGEGTDTQYF.